This passage covers 9 T cell receptor beta chains from one sample sequenced in a study of regulatory T cells in long-lasting Graves disease (dated by TCRdb to the early 2020s). Library prep was done by multiplex PCR. Sequencing took place on an Illumina HiSeq 4000. TCR beta libraries were built with iRepertoire HTBI primers and Arm-PCR amplification of CDR3 regions. TCRdb trimmed public reads at Q25 via fastp, called clones via MiXCR and kept in-frame beta chains. For every CDR3 protein sequence, its rows merge into one entry that carries the most common genes and DNA. Recorded for this sample are 510,000 or so distinct CDR3 sequences; approximately 12% of them occurred a single time. Together, the top ten hold almost 9% of the sample. The sample's time point label is to be understood as: newly diagnosed GD, antithyroid drugs for less than 3 months. RNA was extracted from PBMCs in TRIzol for both TCR sequencing and RNA sequencing.

These data also formed part of another study, on T cells in Graves' hyperthyroidism and ophthalmopathy.

Source: peripheral blood mononuclear cells (PBMCs), taken at new diagnosis, from a patient treated with antithyroid drugs. The receptors derive from a woman between 25 and 40 years old with Graves disease. Donor details come from another sample of the same person, matched by shared clones.

This clonotype has ten or more counts. J is TRBJ2-1 and V is TRBV11-3; 9 bases agree with TRBD2. The CDR3 runs to 16 residues. Germline V CDR1 and CDR2: SGHNT, YENEEA. V gave up 1 base and J gave up 6 bases; unmatched junction bases: 7. The CDR3 protein is CASSLGLLGLANEQFF. CDR3 coding DNA: TGTGCCAGCAGCTTAGGGTTATTGGGACTAGCCAATGAGCAGTTCTTC.

This clonotype has only a few counts. This chain links TRBV10-2 with TRBJ1-1; unclear D gene. V was cut by 2 bases and J by 7 bases, with 11 bases left in between. Per the germline V gene, CDR1 is WSHSY and CDR2 is SAAADI. This CDR3 has 13 amino acids. CDR3 amino acids: CASSEMAASEAFF. The CDR3 bases are TGCGCCAGCAGTGAGATGGCAGCCAGTGAAGCTTTCTTT.

Ten or more counts support this clonotype. The chain uses TRBV7-9 and TRBJ2-7; 7 nucleotides match TRBD1. J lost 1 base, V lost 0 bases, and 3 bases had no gene match. Germline values: CDR1 SEHNR, CDR2 FQNEAQ (reference sequence). This CDR3 has 15 amino acids. As DNA, the CDR3 is TGTGCCAGCAGCTTAGCCGCGACAGGGTCCTACGAGCAGTACTTC. It yields the protein CASSLAATGSYEQYF.

There are many counts of this clonotype. V usage is TRBV20-1 and J usage is TRBJ2-3, with a possible D match to TRBD2 (5 bases). V lost 5 bases and J lost 1, with 16 bases in between. The CDR3 length is 15 residues. Germline assignment: CDR1 DFQATT and CDR2 SNEGSKA (reference sequence). For the CDR3, the DNA is TGCAGTGCTCCGGGTGGAGCGCGGGGCACAGATACGCAGTATTTT. Its translation is CSAPGGARGTDTQYF.

This clonotype was seen at least ten times. The V call is TRBV3-1, the J call TRBJ2-4; TRBD1 matches at 9 bases. Germline lookup yields CDR1 LGHDT and CDR2 YNNKEL (reference sequence). V shed 4 bases, J shed 4 bases, and the junction held 8 bases outside the gene matches. The CDR3 loop spans 16 amino acids. This CDR3 reads CASSPQGADQKNIQYF. Here the CDR3 DNA reads TGTGCCAGCAGCCCACAGGGGGCGGACCAAAAAAACATTCAGTACTTC.

At least ten counts were recorded for this clonotype. V and J are TRBV13 and TRBJ2-7; D could derive from TRBD1 or TRBD2 (5 bases each). The CDR3 is 17 amino acids. Per germline, CDR1 PRHDT and CDR2 FYEKMQ (reference sequence). V lost 4 bases to trimming and J lost 4 bases, with 23 bases between them. The CDR3 is CASSSHVGPGTVYEQYF. CDR3 coding DNA: TGTGCCAGCAGCTCTCACGTAGGCCCCGGGACCGTATACGAGCAGTACTTC.

This clonotype came up many times. This chain joins TRBV20-1 and TRBJ1-5; no firm D call. The CDR3 has 14 amino acids. Per germline, CDR1 DFQATT and CDR2 SNEGSKA (reference sequence). V was clipped by 3 bases and J by 1 base, with 10 bases between them. CDR3 nucleotide sequence: TGCAGTGCTAGGAAGGACGGGAGCAATCAGCCCCAGCATTTT. This encodes CSARKDGSNQPQHF.

Ten or more counts support this clonotype. V usage is TRBV20-1 and J usage is TRBJ2-3; D tentatively fits TRBD1 or TRBD2 (6 bases each). The V and J ends lost 1 base and 5 bases respectively, with 13 bases between them. This CDR3 is 14 amino acids long. In germline, CDR1 is DFQATT, CDR2 SNEGSKA (reference sequence). CDR3 DNA: TGCAGTGCTAGAGCCGGGGGCGTCCGAGATACGCAGTATTTT. It yields the protein CSARAGGVRDTQYF.

This clonotype was counted many times. V and J are TRBV20-1 and TRBJ2-1; D is ambiguous. CDR3 length: 15 amino acids. Trimming took off 6 bases at V and 0 bases at J, with 15 bases between the two ends. Germline V lookup: CDR1 DFQATT, CDR2 SNEGSKA (reference sequence). The chain's CDR3 is CSAKGLRSSYNEQFF. CDR3 DNA: TGCAGTGCAAAGGGCCTCCGGAGCTCCTACAATGAGCAGTTCTTC.